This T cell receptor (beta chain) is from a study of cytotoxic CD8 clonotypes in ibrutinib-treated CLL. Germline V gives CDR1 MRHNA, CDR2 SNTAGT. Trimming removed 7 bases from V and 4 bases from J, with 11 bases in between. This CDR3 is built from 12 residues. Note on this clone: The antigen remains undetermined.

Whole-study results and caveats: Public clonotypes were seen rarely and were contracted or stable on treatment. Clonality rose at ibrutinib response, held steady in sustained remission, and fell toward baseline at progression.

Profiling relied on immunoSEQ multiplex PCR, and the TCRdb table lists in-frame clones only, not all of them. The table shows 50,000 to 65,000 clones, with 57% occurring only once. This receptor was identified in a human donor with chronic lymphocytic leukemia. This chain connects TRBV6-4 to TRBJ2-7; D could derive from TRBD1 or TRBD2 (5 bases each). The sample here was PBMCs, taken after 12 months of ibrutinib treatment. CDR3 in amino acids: CASTRGRYEQYV. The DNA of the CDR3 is TGTGCCAGCACGAGGGGTAGATACGAGCAGTACGTC.